The 11 T cell receptor beta chains in this list originate from one sample, sequenced in a study of cytomegalovirus exposure and HLA in healthy donors. The PCR made use of 60 Vbeta and 13 Jbeta primers. Clones were sequenced by immunoSEQ multiplex PCR, and TCRdb holds only the in-frame ones, with some missing. Among 150,000 or so clones, 80% were seen once, and the ten largest hold around 6%. The sample consisted of PBMCs. These receptors were obtained from a woman between 40 and 50 years old in good health and CMV-seropositive.

The V and J genes are TRBV30 and TRBJ1-2; D is perhaps TRBD1 (5 bases). This CDR3 region has 14 residues. From germline, CDR1 is GTSNPN and CDR2 SVGIG (reference sequence). V gave up 3 bases and J gave up 0 bases, with 11 bases separating them. CDR3 loop: CAWSQDTSNYGYTF. In DNA, the CDR3 is TGTGCCTGGAGCCAGGACACGTCTAACTATGGCTACACCTTC.

The chain links TRBV5-1 to TRBJ2-7, with no clear D. CDR3 length: 14 amino acids. V was pared by 4 bases and J by 3 bases, with 14 bases between. From germline, CDR1 is SGHRS and CDR2 YFSETQ. The CDR3 loop reads CASSHDSASYEQYF. CDR3 coding DNA: TGCGCCAGCAGCCACGACTCGGCCAGCTACGAGCAGTACTTC.

The chain links TRBV29-1 to TRBJ1-5; the D is unclear. This CDR3 comprises 12 residues. Deletions cut 1 base from V and 7 bases from J, with 8 bases between. The germline V gene has CDR1 SQVTM and CDR2 ANQGSEA. The CDR3 DNA sequence: TGCAGCGTTGAAGTCCCCGGGCAGCCCCAGCATTTT. Translated, it gives CSVEVPGQPQHF.

The CDR3 nucleotides read TGTGCCATCAGTGCAGGATTGAATCAGCCCCAGCATTTT. Translated, it gives CAISAGLNQPQHF. The chain has TRBV10-3 and TRBJ1-5; D is uncertain. The CDR3 extends over 13 amino acids. Germline CDR1 and CDR2: ENHRY and SYGVKD. V gave up 4 bases and J gave up 4 bases, with 8 bases separating them.

The chain is built from TRBV5-6 and TRBJ1-1, with 7 bases identical to TRBD1. CDR3 length: 15 amino acids. Trimming at V came to 4 bases and at J to 3 bases, leaving 9 bases not matched to a gene. CDR1 and CDR2 from the germline V gene are SGHDT and YYEEEE. The CDR3 loop is CASSPVGGGYTEAFF. CDR3 coding DNA: TGTGCCAGCAGCCCGGTAGGGGGCGGATACACTGAAGCTTTCTTT.

The rearrangement uses TRBV7-8 and TRBJ2-2; possible D gene TRBD2, 5 bases. V was cut by 5 bases and J by 5 bases, with 21 bases left in between. The CDR3 covers 17 residues. Germline lookup yields CDR1 SGHVS and CDR2 FQNEAQ. CDR3 in DNA: TGTGCCAGCAGCCCAGTGGCGGGTCGCTTCCGAACCGGGGAGCTGTTTTTT. Residues: CASSPVAGRFRTGELFF.

The chain joins TRBV5-1 to TRBJ2-1; 11 bases agree with TRBD2. CDR1 is SGHRS and CDR2 is YFSETQ in the germline V gene. V was clipped by 3 bases and J by 9 bases; unmatched bases: 11. The CDR3 runs to 16 residues. The CDR3 nucleotides read TGCGCCAGCAGCTGGACGACTAGCGGGAAACGAGGTGAGCAGTTCTTC. The encoded protein is CASSWTTSGKRGEQFF.

The CDR3 DNA sequence: TGTGCCAGTAGTATAGCCAGGGCGGCCTCCTACGAGCAGTACTTC. Residues: CASSIARAASYEQYF. The V and J genes are TRBV19 and TRBJ2-7, with D maybe TRBD1 (5 bases). Per the germline V gene, CDR1 is LNHDA and CDR2 is SQIVND (reference sequence). The CDR3 sequence is 15 residues long. Between the trimmed V and J ends, which lost 1 base and 0 bases, there was a span of 10 bases.

V usage is TRBV30 and J usage is TRBJ2-7; D is ambiguous. Deletions cut 0 bases from V and 5 bases from J, with 11 bases between. The CDR3 runs 13 residues. The germline V gene encodes CDR1 GTSNPN and CDR2 SVGIG (reference sequence). The CDR3 nucleotides are TGTGCCTGGAGTGTACTTGGAGTCCACGAGCAGTACTTC. Amino acids: CAWSVLGVHEQYF.

This clone has only a few counts. The chain combines TRBV7-8 with TRBJ2-1; D perhaps matches TRBD2 (5 bases). In germline, CDR1 is SGHVS, CDR2 FQNEAQ. The germline V and J ends were trimmed by 7 bases and 9 bases, with 22 bases remaining between them. This CDR3 is 15 amino acids long. The CDR3 DNA reads TGTGCCAGCATGGGGTCCGGGATAAGGAGAAGTGAGCAGTTCTTC. It is translated as CASMGSGIRRSEQFF.

The J gene is TRBJ1-1, the V gene TRBV19, with 9 nucleotides matching TRBD1. Trimming removed 7 bases from V and 4 bases from J; junction bases left unmatched: 10. The CDR3 runs 15 residues. Germline-derived CDR1 and CDR2 are LNHDA and SQIVND (reference sequence). CDR3 protein: CASTPGDREATEAFF. The CDR3 DNA is TGTGCCAGTACCCCCGGGGACAGGGAGGCCACTGAAGCTTTCTTT.